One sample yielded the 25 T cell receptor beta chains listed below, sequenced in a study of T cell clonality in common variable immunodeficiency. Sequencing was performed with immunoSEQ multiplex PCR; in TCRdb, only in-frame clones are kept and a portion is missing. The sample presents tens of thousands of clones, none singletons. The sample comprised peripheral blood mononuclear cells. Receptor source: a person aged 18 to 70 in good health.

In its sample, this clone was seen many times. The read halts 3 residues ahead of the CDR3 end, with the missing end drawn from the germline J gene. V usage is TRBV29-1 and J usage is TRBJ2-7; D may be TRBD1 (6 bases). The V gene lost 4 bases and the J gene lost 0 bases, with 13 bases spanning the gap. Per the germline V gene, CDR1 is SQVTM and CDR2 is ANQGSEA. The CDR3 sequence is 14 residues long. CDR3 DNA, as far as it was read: TGCAGCGTTGTTGTGAGGGGGAGCTCCTACGAG. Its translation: CSVVVRGSSYE. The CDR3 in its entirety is CSVVVRGSSYEQYF.

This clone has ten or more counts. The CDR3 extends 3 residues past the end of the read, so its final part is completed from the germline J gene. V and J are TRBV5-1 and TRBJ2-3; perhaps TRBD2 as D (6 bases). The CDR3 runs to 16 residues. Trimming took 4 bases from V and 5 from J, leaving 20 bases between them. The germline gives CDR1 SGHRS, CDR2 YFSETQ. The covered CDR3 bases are TGCGCCAGCAGCAGACCCCGGGACTTGGGGGAAGATACG. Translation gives CASSRPRDLGEDT. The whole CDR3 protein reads CASSRPRDLGEDTQYF.

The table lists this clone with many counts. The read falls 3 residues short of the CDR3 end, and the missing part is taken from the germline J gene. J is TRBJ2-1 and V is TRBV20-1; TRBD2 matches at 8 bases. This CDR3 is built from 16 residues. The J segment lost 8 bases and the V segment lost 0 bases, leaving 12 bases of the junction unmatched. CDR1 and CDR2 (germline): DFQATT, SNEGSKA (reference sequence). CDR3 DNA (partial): TGCAGTGCTAGAGATCTCGCCGGGAGGGCCGGGGATGAG. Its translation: CSARDLAGRAGDE. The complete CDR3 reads CSARDLAGRAGDEQFF.

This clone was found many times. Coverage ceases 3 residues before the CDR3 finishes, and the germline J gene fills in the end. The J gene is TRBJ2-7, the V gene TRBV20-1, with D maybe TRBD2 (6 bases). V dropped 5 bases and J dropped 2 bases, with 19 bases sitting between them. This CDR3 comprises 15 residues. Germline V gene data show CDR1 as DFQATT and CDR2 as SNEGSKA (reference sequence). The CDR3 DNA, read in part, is TGCAGTGCTCCCGCTCGGGGGACGTCGACCTACGAG. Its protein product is CSAPARGTSTYE. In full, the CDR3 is CSAPARGTSTYEQYF.

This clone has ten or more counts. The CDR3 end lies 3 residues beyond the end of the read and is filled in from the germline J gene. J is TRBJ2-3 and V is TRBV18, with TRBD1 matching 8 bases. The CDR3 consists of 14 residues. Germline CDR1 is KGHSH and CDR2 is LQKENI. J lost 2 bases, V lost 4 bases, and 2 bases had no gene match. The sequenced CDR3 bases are TGTGCCAGCTCACGGGGACAGGACACAGATACG. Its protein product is CASSRGQDTDT. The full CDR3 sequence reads CASSRGQDTDTQYF. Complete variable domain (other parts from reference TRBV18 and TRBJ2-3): NAGVMQNPRHLVRRRGQEARLRCSPMKGHSHVYWYRQLPEEGLKFMVYLQKENIIDESGMPKERFSAEFPKEGPSILRIQQVVRGDSAAYFCASSRGQDTDTQYFGPGTRLTVL.

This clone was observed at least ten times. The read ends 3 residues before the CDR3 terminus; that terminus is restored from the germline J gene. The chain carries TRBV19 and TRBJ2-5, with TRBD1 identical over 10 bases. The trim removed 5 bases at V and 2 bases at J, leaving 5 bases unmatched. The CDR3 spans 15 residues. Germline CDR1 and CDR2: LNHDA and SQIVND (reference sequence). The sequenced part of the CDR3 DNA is TGTGCCAGTAGTCTAGGGACAGGGGTTCAAGAGACC. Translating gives CASSLGTGVQET. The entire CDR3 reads CASSLGTGVQETQYF.

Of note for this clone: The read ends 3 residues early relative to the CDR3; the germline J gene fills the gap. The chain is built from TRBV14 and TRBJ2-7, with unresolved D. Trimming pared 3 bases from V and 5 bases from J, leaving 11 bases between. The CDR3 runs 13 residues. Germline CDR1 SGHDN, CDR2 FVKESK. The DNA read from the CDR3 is TGTGCCAGCAGCCACCTCGACTCTAACGAG. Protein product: CASSHLDSNE. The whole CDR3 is CASSHLDSNEQYF.

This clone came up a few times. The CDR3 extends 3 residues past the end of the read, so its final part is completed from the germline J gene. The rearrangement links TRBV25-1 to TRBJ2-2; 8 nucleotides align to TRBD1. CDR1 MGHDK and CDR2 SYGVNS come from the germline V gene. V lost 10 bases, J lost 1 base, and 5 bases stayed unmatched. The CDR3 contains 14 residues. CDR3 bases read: TGTGCCACCACCGGACAGGGGAACACCGGGGAG. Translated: CATTGQGNTGE. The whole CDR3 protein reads CATTGQGNTGELFF.

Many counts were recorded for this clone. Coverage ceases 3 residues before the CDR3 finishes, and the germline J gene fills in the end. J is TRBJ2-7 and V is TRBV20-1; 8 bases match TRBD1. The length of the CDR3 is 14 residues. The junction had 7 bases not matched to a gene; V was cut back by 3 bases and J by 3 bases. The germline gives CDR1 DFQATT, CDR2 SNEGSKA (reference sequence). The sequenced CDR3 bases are TGCAGTGCTAGGGACAGGGAGAGGGACTACGAG. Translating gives CSARDRERDYE. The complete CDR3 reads CSARDRERDYEQYF.

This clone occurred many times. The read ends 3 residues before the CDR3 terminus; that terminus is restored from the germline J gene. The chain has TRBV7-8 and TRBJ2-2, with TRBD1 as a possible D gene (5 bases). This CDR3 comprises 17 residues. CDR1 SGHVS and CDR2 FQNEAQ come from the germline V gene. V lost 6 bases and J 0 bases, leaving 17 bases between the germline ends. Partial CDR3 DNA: TGTGCCAGCAGGGAGTTAGGACATTCAACGAACACCGGGGAG. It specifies CASRELGHSTNTGE. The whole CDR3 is CASRELGHSTNTGELFF.

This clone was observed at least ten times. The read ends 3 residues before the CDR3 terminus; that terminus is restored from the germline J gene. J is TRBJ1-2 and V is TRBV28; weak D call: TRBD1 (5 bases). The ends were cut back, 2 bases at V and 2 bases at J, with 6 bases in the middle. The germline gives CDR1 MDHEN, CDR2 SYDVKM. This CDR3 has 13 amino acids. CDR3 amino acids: CASSLQGNYGYTF. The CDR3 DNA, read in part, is TGTGCCAGCAGTTTACAGGGAAACTATGGC.

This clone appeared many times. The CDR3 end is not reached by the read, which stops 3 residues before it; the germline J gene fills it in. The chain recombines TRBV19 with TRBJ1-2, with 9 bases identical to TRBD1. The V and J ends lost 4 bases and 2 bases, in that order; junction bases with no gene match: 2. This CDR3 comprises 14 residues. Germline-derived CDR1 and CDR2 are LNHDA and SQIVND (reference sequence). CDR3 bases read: TGTGCCAGTAGTACGGGACAGGGAAACTATGGC. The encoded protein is CASSTGQGNYG. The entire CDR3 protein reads CASSTGQGNYGYTF.

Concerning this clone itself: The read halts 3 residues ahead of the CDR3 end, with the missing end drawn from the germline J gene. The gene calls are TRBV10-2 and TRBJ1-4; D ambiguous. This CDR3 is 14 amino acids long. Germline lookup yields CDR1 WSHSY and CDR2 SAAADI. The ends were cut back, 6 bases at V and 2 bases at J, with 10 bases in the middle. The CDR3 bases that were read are TGCGCCAGCAGCGACATTGGGACTAATGAAAAA. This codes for CASSDIGTNEK. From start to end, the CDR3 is CASSDIGTNEKLFF.

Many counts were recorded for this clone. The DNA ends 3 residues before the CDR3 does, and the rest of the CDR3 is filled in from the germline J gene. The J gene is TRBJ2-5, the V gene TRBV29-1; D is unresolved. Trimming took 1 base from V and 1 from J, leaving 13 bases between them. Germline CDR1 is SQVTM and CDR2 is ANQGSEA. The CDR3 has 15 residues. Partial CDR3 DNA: TGCAGCGTTGAAGGAATCCAGGAAGCCCAAGAGACC. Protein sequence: CSVEGIQEAQET. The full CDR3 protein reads CSVEGIQEAQETQYF.

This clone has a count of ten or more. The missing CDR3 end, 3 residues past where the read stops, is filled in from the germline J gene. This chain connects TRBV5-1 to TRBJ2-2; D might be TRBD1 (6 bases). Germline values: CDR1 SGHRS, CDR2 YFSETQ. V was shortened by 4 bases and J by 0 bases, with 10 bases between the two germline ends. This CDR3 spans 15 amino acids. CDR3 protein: CASSLRTANTGELFF. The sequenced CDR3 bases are TGCGCCAGCAGCCTACGGACAGCGAACACCGGGGAG.

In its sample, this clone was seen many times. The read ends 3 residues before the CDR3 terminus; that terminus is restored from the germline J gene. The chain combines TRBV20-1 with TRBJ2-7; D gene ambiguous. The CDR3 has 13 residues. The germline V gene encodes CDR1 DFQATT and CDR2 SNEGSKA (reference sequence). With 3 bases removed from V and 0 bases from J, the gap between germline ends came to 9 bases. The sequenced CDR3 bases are TGCAGTGCTAGGGGCAGTTACTCCTACGAG. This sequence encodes CSARGSYSYE. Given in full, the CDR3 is CSARGSYSYEQYF.

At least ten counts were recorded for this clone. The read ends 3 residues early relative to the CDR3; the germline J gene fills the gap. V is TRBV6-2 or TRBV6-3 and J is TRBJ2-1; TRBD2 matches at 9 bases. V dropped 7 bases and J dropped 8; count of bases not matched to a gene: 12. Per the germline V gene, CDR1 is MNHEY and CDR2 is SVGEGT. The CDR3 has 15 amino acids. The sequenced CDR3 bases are TGTGCCAGCACCCGGTTAGCGGGAGTTCGGGATGAG. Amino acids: CASTRLAGVRDE. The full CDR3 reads CASTRLAGVRDEQFF.

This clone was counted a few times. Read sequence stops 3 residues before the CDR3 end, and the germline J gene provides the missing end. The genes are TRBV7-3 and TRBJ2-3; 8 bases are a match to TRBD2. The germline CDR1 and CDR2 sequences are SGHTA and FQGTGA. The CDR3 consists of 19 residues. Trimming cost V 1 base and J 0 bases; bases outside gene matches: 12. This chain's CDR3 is CASSLMVGAGGSSTDTQYF. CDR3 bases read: TGTGCCAGCAGCTTAATGGTCGGCGCGGGAGGCTCTAGCACAGATACG.

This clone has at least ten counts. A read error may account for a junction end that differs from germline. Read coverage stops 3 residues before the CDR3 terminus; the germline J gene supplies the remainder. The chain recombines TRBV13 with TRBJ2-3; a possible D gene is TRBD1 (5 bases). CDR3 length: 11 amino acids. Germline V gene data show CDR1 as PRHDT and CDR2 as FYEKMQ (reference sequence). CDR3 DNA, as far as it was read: TGTGCCAGCAGCTCTACAGGTACG. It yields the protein CASSSTGT. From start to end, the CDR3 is CASSSTGTQYF.

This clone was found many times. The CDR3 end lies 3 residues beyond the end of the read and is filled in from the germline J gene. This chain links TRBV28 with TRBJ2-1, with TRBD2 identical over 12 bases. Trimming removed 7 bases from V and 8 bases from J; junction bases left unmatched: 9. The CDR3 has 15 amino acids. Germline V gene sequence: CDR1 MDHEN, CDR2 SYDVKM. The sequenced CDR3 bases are TGTGCCAGCATTGCGCTAGCGGGAGGGCTTTATGAG. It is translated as CASIALAGGLYE. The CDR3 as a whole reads CASIALAGGLYEQFF.

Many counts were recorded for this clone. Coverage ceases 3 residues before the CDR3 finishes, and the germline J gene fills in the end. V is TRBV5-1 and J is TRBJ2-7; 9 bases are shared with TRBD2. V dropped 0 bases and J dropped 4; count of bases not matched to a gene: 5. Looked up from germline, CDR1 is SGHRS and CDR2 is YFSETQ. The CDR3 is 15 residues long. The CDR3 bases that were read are TGCGCCAGCAGCTTGGATGCTAGCGGGGCTTACGAG. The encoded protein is CASSLDASGAYE. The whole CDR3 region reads CASSLDASGAYEQYF. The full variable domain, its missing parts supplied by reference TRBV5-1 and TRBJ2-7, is KAGVTQTPRYLIKTRGQQVTLSCSPISGHRSVSWYQQTPGQGLQFLFEYFSETQRNKGNFPGRFSGRQFSNSRSEMNVSTLELGDSALYLCASSLDASGAYEQYFGPGTRLTVT.

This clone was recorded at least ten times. CDR3 loop: CSAQGTSGGTDTQYF. The CDR3 DNA, read in part, is TGCAGTGCTCAAGGAACTAGCGGGGGCACAGATACG. The chain links TRBV20-1 to TRBJ2-3; 10 bases are shared with TRBD2. Read data end 3 residues before the CDR3 end; the end is taken from the germline J gene. Germline assignment: CDR1 DFQATT and CDR2 SNEGSKA (reference sequence). Germline trimming cut 5 bases from V and 1 base from J; bases unmatched to any gene: 6. CDR3 length equals 15 residues.

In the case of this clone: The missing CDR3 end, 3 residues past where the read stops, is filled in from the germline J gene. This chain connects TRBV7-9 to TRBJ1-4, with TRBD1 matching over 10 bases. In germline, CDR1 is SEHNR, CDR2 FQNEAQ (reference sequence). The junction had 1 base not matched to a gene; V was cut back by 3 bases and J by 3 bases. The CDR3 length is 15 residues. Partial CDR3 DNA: TGTGCCAGCAGCTTGGGGACAGGGGCTAATGAAAAA. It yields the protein CASSLGTGANEK. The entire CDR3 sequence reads CASSLGTGANEKLFF.

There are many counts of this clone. The sequenced part of the CDR3 DNA is TGCAGCGTCGATCTCGGTCTTTCAGATACG. Protein: CSVDLGLSDT. The full CDR3 protein reads CSVDLGLSDTQYF. J is TRBJ2-3 and V is TRBV29-1; D not certain. Read data end 3 residues before the CDR3 end; the end is taken from the germline J gene. Looked up from germline, CDR1 is SQVTM and CDR2 is ANQGSEA. The ends were cut back, 6 bases at V and 4 bases at J, with 14 bases in the middle. The CDR3 totals 13 residues.

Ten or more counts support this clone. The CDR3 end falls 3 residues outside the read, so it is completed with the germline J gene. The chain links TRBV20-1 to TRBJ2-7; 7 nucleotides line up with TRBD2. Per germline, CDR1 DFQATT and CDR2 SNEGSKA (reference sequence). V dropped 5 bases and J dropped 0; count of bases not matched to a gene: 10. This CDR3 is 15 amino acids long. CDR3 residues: CSARLAGDLSYEQYF. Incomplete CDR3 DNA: TGCAGTGCTCGACTGGCGGGAGACCTCTCCTACGAG.